The next 16 T cell receptor beta chains were all read from a single sample in a study of CD4 T cells in relation to SARS-CoV-2 and coronaviruses. These receptors' targets are unknown. Using immunoSEQ multiplex PCR, the repertoire was profiled, and TCRdb retains in-frame clones only, with some absent. The table records 12,000 or so clones, roughly 65% of them present only once. Before the COVID-19 pandemic, during about 2011-2019, CD4+ T cells were taken from unexposed donors. After ten to eleven days of culture, CD4+ T cells were isolated. The sequencing sample was made of CD4+ T cells from PBMCs, cultured in vitro. The receptors here all came from a human donor in good health.

This clone was observed a single time. This sequence joins TRBV19 and TRBJ2-3, with 11 bases identical to TRBD2. Per germline, CDR1 LNHDA and CDR2 SQIVND (reference sequence). Trimming took 2 bases from V and 4 from J; bases not matched to a gene: 5. The length of the CDR3 is 16 residues. CDR3 coding DNA: TGTGCCAGTAGTATAACTAGCGGGAGCGGGGCAGATACGCAGTATTTT. Translating it yields CASSITSGSGADTQYF.

The V call is TRBV11-3, the J call TRBJ2-7, with 7 positions matching TRBD1. The junction had 6 bases not matched to a gene; V was cut back by 5 bases and J by 5 bases. The CDR3 length is 13 residues. Germline loops: CDR1 SGHNT, CDR2 YENEEA. CDR3 sequence reads: CASSDRATNEQYF. CDR3 bases: TGTGCCAGCAGCGACAGGGCGACAAACGAGCAGTACTTC.

The gene calls are TRBV9 and TRBJ2-5, with TRBD1 matching over 10 bases. V was pared by 0 bases and J by 5 bases, with 7 bases of the junction left unmatched. CDR1 and CDR2 from the germline V gene are SGDLS and YYNGEE. The CDR3 has 16 residues. CDR3 DNA sequence: TGTGCCAGCAGCGTAGCCCCACGGACAGGGGGGGAGACCCAGTACTTC. Protein product: CASSVAPRTGGETQYF. Full variable domain (rest looked up from reference TRBV9 and TRBJ2-5): DSGVTQTPKHLITATGQRVTLRCSPRSGDLSVYWYQQSLDQGLQFLIQYYNGEERAKGNILERFSAQQFPDLHSELNLSSLELGDSALYFCASSVAPRTGGETQYFGPGTRLLVL.

This rearrangement joins TRBV15 to TRBJ1-2, with D hard to call. Germline V gene lookup returns CDR1 LNHNV and CDR2 YYDKDF (reference sequence). The CDR3 totals 15 residues. The V end was cut by 0 bases, the J end by 10 bases, with 18 bases between. The CDR3 sequence is CATSRDPAGPSAYTF. The CDR3 DNA sequence: TGTGCCACCAGCAGAGATCCCGCAGGTCCTTCCGCCTACACCTTC.

V gene TRBV19 combines with J gene TRBJ2-7; possibly TRBD1 or TRBD2 for D (6 bases each). With 11 bases removed from V and 0 bases from J, the gap between germline ends came to 17 bases. The germline V gene encodes CDR1 LNHDA and CDR2 SQIVND (reference sequence). CDR3 length: 14 amino acids. In DNA, the CDR3 is TGTGCCTCCGGGGGCAAGAATAGCTCCTACGAGCAGTACTTC. It is translated as CASGGKNSSYEQYF.

V gene TRBV19 combines with J gene TRBJ2-5, with D perhaps matching TRBD1 (5 bases). V dropped 0 bases and J dropped 1 base, with 6 bases sitting between them. The germline V gene has CDR1 LNHDA and CDR2 SQIVND (reference sequence). This CDR3 comprises 14 residues. The CDR3 is CASSIETAQETQYF. The DNA of the CDR3 is TGTGCCAGTAGTATAGAGACAGCCCAAGAGACCCAGTACTTC. The variable domain in full, completed from reference TRBV19 and TRBJ2-5, reads DGGITQSPKYLFRKEGQNVTLSCEQNLNHDAMYWYRQDPGQGLRLIYYSQIVNDFQKGDIAEGYSVSREKKESFPLTVTSAQKNPTAFYLCASSIETAQETQYFGPGTRLLVL.

In DNA, the CDR3 is TGTGCCATCCTCGGGTCTGGACCCAGCTACACCTTC. Translating it yields CAILGSGPSYTF. This sequence joins TRBV11-2 and TRBJ1-2; D gene unclear. The ends were cut back, 10 bases at V and 9 bases at J, with 18 bases in the middle. The CDR3 loop spans 12 amino acids. The V gene's germline CDR1 is SGHAT and CDR2 FQNNGV.

The genes are TRBV10-2 and TRBJ1-4, with D maybe TRBD1 (5 bases). The CDR3 extends over 12 amino acids. Germline V lookup: CDR1 WSHSY, CDR2 SAAADI. V lost 8 bases, J lost 4 bases, and 8 bases lay in between. The CDR3 protein is CASGDRNEKLFF. Here the CDR3 DNA reads TGCGCCAGCGGGGACCGTAATGAAAAACTGTTTTTT.

V usage is TRBV2 and J usage is TRBJ1-6; D is unclear. The CDR3 is 15 residues long. CDR1 and CDR2 from the germline V gene are SNHLY and FYNNEI. Trimming removed 8 bases from V and 10 bases from J, with 21 bases in between. The CDR3 DNA reads TGTGCCAGCGCCGCCCGGGTATCTCCCGGGTCACCCCTCCACTTT. Its protein product is CASAARVSPGSPLHF.

The rearrangement links TRBV24-1 to TRBJ2-1, with D possibly TRBD1 on 6 matching bases. The V end was cut by 4 bases, the J end by 5 bases, with 17 bases between. The CDR3 is 16 residues long. Germline-derived CDR1 and CDR2 are KGHDR and SFDVKD. Written as DNA, the CDR3 is TGTGCCACCAGTGACCCGACAGGAATCGGCAACAATGAGCAGTTCTTC. Amino acids: CATSDPTGIGNNEQFF.

The genes are TRBV10-1 and TRBJ2-3; 14 nucleotides line up with TRBD2. Trimming at V came to 5 bases and at J to 2 bases, leaving 15 bases not matched to a gene. There are 20 residues in the CDR3. Looked up from germline, CDR1 is WNHNN and CDR2 is SYGVQD (reference sequence). CDR3 DNA: TGCGCCAGCAGTCCTATTCGGGGACTAGCGGGAGTGGAGAACACAGATACGCAGTATTTT. Translating gives CASSPIRGLAGVENTDTQYF.

This clone was detected only a few times. CDR3 DNA: TGCGCCAGCAGCCAAGGGGACAGCAACACTGAAGCTTTCTTT. It translates to CASSQGDSNTEAFF. The chain joins TRBV4-1 to TRBJ1-1; 7 positions agree with TRBD1. Trimming removed 1 base from V and 2 bases from J; junction bases left unmatched: 1. The CDR3 has 14 amino acids. CDR1 is MGHRA, CDR2 YSYEKL, per germline.

This sequence joins TRBV5-1 and TRBJ2-7; 7 positions match TRBD1. The CDR3 is 15 amino acids. With V trimmed by 2 bases and J by 3 bases, 8 bases remained unmatched. Germline V gene sequence: CDR1 SGHRS, CDR2 YFSETQ. CDR3 in amino acids: CASSFRQGGSYEQYF. In DNA, the CDR3 is TGCGCCAGCAGCTTCCGACAGGGTGGAAGCTACGAGCAGTACTTC.

The chain employs TRBV24-1 and TRBJ1-3, with TRBD1 identical over 10 bases. The CDR3 covers 15 residues. Trimming at V came to 8 bases and at J to 4 bases, leaving 7 bases not matched to a gene. Germline values: CDR1 KGHDR, CDR2 SFDVKD. Here the CDR3 DNA reads TGTGCCACCACCGCCGACAGGGGGCTGGGAAACACCATATATTTT. Amino acid sequence: CATTADRGLGNTIYF.

V and J are TRBV4-2 and TRBJ2-7; 13 bases line up with TRBD2. The length of the CDR3 is 14 residues. The V and J ends lost 4 bases and 4 bases, in that order; junction bases with no gene match: 1. CDR1 and CDR2 from the germline V gene are LGHNA and YNFKEQ. CDR3 sequence reads: CASSRTSGSYEQYF. Written as DNA, the CDR3 is TGTGCCAGCAGCCGGACTAGCGGGAGTTACGAGCAGTACTTC.

The chain couples TRBV10-1 to TRBJ2-1; no reliable D call. The CDR3 is made up of 17 amino acids. Germline loops: CDR1 WNHNN, CDR2 SYGVQD (reference sequence). The germline V and J ends were trimmed by 10 bases and 0 bases, with 22 bases remaining between them. The CDR3 region has the DNA TGCGCCACCGGTTATACGCCCGCCCAGAGCTCCTACAATGAGCAGTTCTTC. It encodes CATGYTPAQSSYNEQFF.